This T cell receptor (beta chain) was observed in a study of CD8+CD57+ T cells in acquired aplastic anemia (dated by TCRdb to the late 2010s). Context from the whole study: A mean of 3.2 ug of DNA, ranging from roughly 0.17 to 30 ug, was extracted from sorted CD4+ and CD8+ cells. An average of around 10 million reads for CD4+ cells and approximately 12 million reads for CD8+ cells was obtained from healthy donor samples.

Turning to this clonotype: No cognate antigen has been identified for it. Base qualities are not recorded, but no much larger clone differs from it by a single base.

General findings and caveats noted by the study authors: Patients and healthy controls showed no significant difference in CD8+ Simpson's diversity (P=0.060). Although 25 to 30 CD8+ CDR3 sequences were shared by patients and controls, these sequences appeared highly expressed in patients and within the immunodominant clones of patients.

TCR repertoires of sorted CD4+ and CD8+ blood T cells from severe aplastic anemia patients and healthy subjects were deep-sequenced in the study. Ficoll-Paque density gradient centrifugation was used to isolate peripheral blood mononuclear cells. Before DNA extraction, CD4+ and CD8+ T cells were sorted by FACS or by magnetic beads. Profiling of TCR beta VDJ combinations and CDR3 sequences used genomic DNA as the template. An Illumina HiSeq 2000 was the platform used for TCR repertoire sequencing. The original pipeline was this. Repertoires were assessed using TRBV/TRBJ rearrangement plots, CDR3 size and DJ length profiles, and Simpson's diversity index. The immunodominant clone was defined as the most abundant DNA sequence in deep sequencing data. CDR3 amino acid sequences were checked for sharing between subjects and were compared against published repertoires and the VDJdb database. TCRdb's own reprocessing of the public reads used fastp at Q25 and MiXCR and kept productive beta chains. Here each entry gathers all rows of one CDR3 protein and keeps the most common genes and DNA. The V and J calls, along with clone size, are taken from TCRdb and not from the paper's own processing. For this sample there are about 170,000 distinct CDR3 sequences; 55% to 75% appear just once. The ten largest clones represent less than 55% of the sample.

CDR1 and CDR2 were assigned from the germline V gene (reference sequence) as SEHNR and FQNEAQ. V lost 1 base and J lost 8 bases; the stretch between them is 8 bases long. Inclusive of the bounding cysteine and phenylalanine, the CDR3 is 13 residues long. Only the CDR3 region is kept as DNA, spanning 39 bases read in frame from base 1. This receptor was identified in a human donor in good health. The specimen was sorted CD4+, CD8+, or CD8+CD57+ T cells (not recorded which) from PBMCs. Here the chain combines TRBV7-9 and TRBJ2-2, with the D gene not confidently named. The CDR3: CASSLDAFGELFF. The nucleotides are TGTGCCAGCAGCTTAGATGCGTTTGGGGAGCTGTTTTTT.